This T cell receptor (beta chain) was profiled in a study of control samples from healthy donors and cancer patients. The CDR3 sequence is 12 residues long. Germline CDR1 SGDLS, CDR2 YYNGEE. With 2 bases removed from V and 12 bases from J, the gap between germline ends came to 12 bases. The table came from immunoSEQ multiplex PCR; TCRdb's copy has only in-frame clones and leaves some out. The table has about 77,000 clones, roughly 92% seen once. The sample taken for sequencing was blood. The V and J genes are TRBV9 and TRBJ2-1; a possible D gene is TRBD2 (6 bases). The sequence was collected from an older woman in good health. The CDR3 sequence is CASSVSSGVQFF. CDR3 DNA: TGTGCCAGCAGCGTCTCCTCGGGGGTGCAGTTCTTC.